The 29 T cell receptor beta chains given below trace back to one sample, sequenced in a study of cytomegalovirus exposure and HLA in healthy donors. This PCR relied on a set of 60 Vbeta primers and 13 Jbeta primers. The table came from immunoSEQ multiplex PCR; TCRdb's copy has only in-frame clones and leaves some out. The profile shows approximately 160,000 clones, around 75% of them singletons. Sequences were obtained from PBMCs. The receptors shown here come from a woman aged 50 to 60 in good health and CMV-seropositive.

J is TRBJ2-7 and V is TRBV6-5, with D possibly matching TRBD2 (5 bases). Germline-derived CDR1 and CDR2 are MNHEY and SVGAGI. The CDR3 has 14 amino acids. V was pared by 3 bases and J by 2 bases, with 11 bases between. The CDR3 loop is CASSYSERAYEQYF. In nucleotides, the CDR3 is TGTGCCAGCAGTTATAGCGAAAGAGCCTACGAGCAGTACTTC.

This clone was observed a few times. The gene calls are TRBV25-1 and TRBJ2-7; TRBD1 is a possible D gene (6 bases). This CDR3 has 14 amino acids. CDR1 and CDR2 from the germline V gene are MGHDK and SYGVNS. Trimming removed 3 bases at V and 1 base at J, with 10 bases between. The CDR3 region is CASSEGRGSYEQYF. The CDR3 coding sequence is TGTGCCAGCAGTGAGGGCAGGGGTTCCTACGAGCAGTACTTC.

This rearrangement joins TRBV30 to TRBJ2-3; 9 bases are a match to TRBD2. The CDR3 sequence is 14 residues long. CDR1 GTSNPN and CDR2 SVGIG come from the germline V gene (reference sequence). The J segment lost 7 bases and the V segment lost 5 bases, leaving 10 bases of the junction unmatched. CDR3 coding DNA: TGTGCCTGGGAAGGGACTAGCACTCGAAATACGCAGTATTTT. This sequence encodes CAWEGTSTRNTQYF.

The genes are TRBV16 and TRBJ1-2; D remains ambiguous. The CDR3 runs 13 residues. Trimming cost V 2 bases and J 4 bases, with 8 bases left between them. Germline V gives CDR1 KGHSY, CDR2 FQNENV. CDR3 sequence: CASSQQEAYGYTF. The CDR3 DNA reads as TGTGCCAGCAGCCAACAGGAGGCCTATGGCTACACCTTC.

V is TRBV27 and J is TRBJ2-7; D possibly corresponds to TRBD2 (6 bases). V shed 6 bases and J shed 3 bases, with 15 bases lying between them. This CDR3 is 14 amino acids long. The germline gives CDR1 MNHEY, CDR2 SMNVEV (reference sequence). The CDR3 DNA reads TGTGCCAGCAGCTGGCGGGGTCCCGGCTACGAGCAGTACTTC. Its translation is CASSWRGPGYEQYF.

Only one count was recorded for this clone. V and J are TRBV4-1 and TRBJ2-1; 8 nucleotides line up with TRBD2. The CDR3 sequence is 17 residues long. The V segment lost 1 base and the J segment 8 bases; nucleotides outside the gene matches: 13. Germline V CDR1 and CDR2: MGHRA, YSYEKL. The chain's CDR3 is CASSQGRRGGGADEQFF. In DNA, the CDR3 is TGCGCCAGCAGCCAAGGTCGACGGGGGGGCGGGGCGGATGAGCAGTTCTTC.

The chain uses TRBV5-6 and TRBJ1-5, with 12 bases fitting TRBD1. Trimming took 3 bases from V and 6 from J; bases not matched to a gene: 7. Germline-derived CDR1 and CDR2 are SGHDT and YYEEEE. CDR3 length: 16 residues. The CDR3 loop reads CASSSRDRGRGQPQHF. The CDR3 coding sequence is TGTGCCAGCAGCTCTAGGGACAGGGGGCGAGGTCAGCCCCAGCATTTT.

This sequence joins TRBV7-6 and TRBJ2-5; 11 nucleotides align to TRBD1. This CDR3 has 16 residues. V lost 1 base, J lost 2 bases, and 3 bases stayed unmatched. The germline CDR1 and CDR2 sequences are SGHVS and FNYEAQ. Here the CDR3 DNA reads TGTGCCAGCAGCTTAGGGACAGGGGGCGGACAAGAGACCCAGTACTTC. Its protein is CASSLGTGGGQETQYF.

The chain recombines TRBV4-1 with TRBJ2-3; 9 positions match TRBD2. V lost 1 base, J lost 0 bases, and 5 bases stayed unmatched. Germline lookup yields CDR1 MGHRA and CDR2 YSYEKL. The CDR3 has 17 residues. The CDR3, as DNA: TGCGCCAGCAGCCAAGGCCCGCTAGCGGGGAGCACAGATACGCAGTATTTT. Residues: CASSQGPLAGSTDTQYF.

This clone was observed once. The CDR3 spells CAIRPGTGVGYTF. CDR3 sequence (DNA): TGTGCCATCAGACCCGGGACAGGGGTTGGCTACACCTTC. The V and J genes are TRBV10-3 and TRBJ1-2, with 10 bases that match TRBD1. The CDR3 is made up of 13 amino acids. The V and J ends lost 6 bases and 7 bases, in that order; junction bases with no gene match: 5. Per the germline V gene, CDR1 is ENHRY and CDR2 is SYGVKD.

The chain links TRBV7-3 to TRBJ2-3; 9 nucleotides line up with TRBD1. Germline V gene sequence: CDR1 SGHTA, CDR2 FQGTGA. The CDR3 sequence is 17 residues long. The V segment lost 1 base and the J segment 3 bases; nucleotides outside the gene matches: 8. The CDR3 reads CASSLIPGQGTTDTQYF. CDR3 nucleotide sequence: TGTGCCAGCAGCTTAATTCCGGGACAGGGAACGACAGATACGCAGTATTTT.

This rearrangement joins TRBV2 to TRBJ2-3; D unresolved. Germline CDR1 is SNHLY and CDR2 is FYNNEI. CDR3 size: 12 residues. V was trimmed by 7 bases and J by 4 bases, leaving 9 bases between them. As DNA, the CDR3 is TGTGCCAGCAAAACAGAAGCAGATACGCAGTATTTT. It is translated as CASKTEADTQYF. The variable domain in full, with the rest retrieved from reference TRBV2 and TRBJ2-3, is EPEVTQTPSHQVTQMGQEVILRCVPISNHLYFYWYRQILGQKVEFLVSFYNNEISEKSEIFDDQFSVERPDGSNFTLKIRSTKLEDSAMYFCASKTEADTQYFGPGTRLTVL.

The J gene is TRBJ1-5, the V gene TRBV27; D possibly corresponds to TRBD1 (6 bases). The germline gives CDR1 MNHEY, CDR2 SMNVEV (reference sequence). The ends were cut back, 6 bases at V and 4 bases at J, with 16 bases in the middle. There are 15 residues in the CDR3. The CDR3 nucleotides read TGTGCCAGCAGCCCGAGGGGGGGGGCAAATCAGCCCCAGCATTTT. Translation: CASSPRGGANQPQHF.

The chain recombines TRBV5-4 with TRBJ1-1; no reliable D call. This CDR3 region has 15 residues. Trimming took 4 bases from V and 1 from J, leaving 14 bases between them. The V gene's germline CDR1 is SGHNT and CDR2 YYREEE (reference sequence). The CDR3 DNA reads TGTGCCAGCAGCCCGTATTACGGGAGGAACACTGAAGCTTTCTTT. This gives the protein CASSPYYGRNTEAFF.

This sequence joins TRBV5-1 and TRBJ1-1; no reliable D call. The V end was cut by 6 bases, the J end by 1 base, with 13 bases between. Germline V gene sequence: CDR1 SGHRS, CDR2 YFSETQ. This CDR3 is built from 14 residues. CDR3 DNA sequence: TGCGCCAGCACTCCAGAAGTACAGAACACTGAAGCTTTCTTT. Its translation is CASTPEVQNTEAFF.

The rearrangement links TRBV6-1 to TRBJ1-3; TRBD1 is a possible D gene (6 bases). Germline CDR1 and CDR2: MNHNS and SASEGT. Trimming stripped 7 bases from V and 2 bases from J, with 9 bases between. The CDR3 consists of 13 residues. CDR3 nucleotide sequence: TGTGCCAGCACCAGGGGCACTGGAAACACCATATATTTT. This translates into CASTRGTGNTIYF.

The rearrangement links TRBV9 to TRBJ2-7, with a possible D match to TRBD2 (5 bases). The V and J ends lost 4 bases and 0 bases respectively, with 11 bases between them. This CDR3 comprises 14 residues. The germline V gene has CDR1 SGDLS and CDR2 YYNGEE. CDR3 in DNA: TGTGCCAGCAGCCCCGGACTGAACTCCTACGAGCAGTACTTC. This encodes CASSPGLNSYEQYF.

V usage is TRBV4-2 and J usage is TRBJ2-7, with 10 positions matching TRBD1. The germline V gene encodes CDR1 LGHNA and CDR2 YNFKEQ. Germline trimming cut 4 bases from V and 3 bases from J; bases unmatched to any gene: 6. The CDR3 has 15 amino acids. CDR3 region: CASSPDRGTNYEQYF. The CDR3 nucleotides read TGTGCCAGCAGCCCGGACAGGGGGACTAACTACGAGCAGTACTTC.

The chain recombines TRBV12-1 with TRBJ2-3; TRBD1, the table's D call, was not compared with the DNA. TRBV12-1 is reported as a pseudogene. This CDR3 is 15 amino acids long. The CDR3 nucleotides are TGTGCCAGCAGCTCCTCCTTCAGGGTTACAGATACGCAGTATTTT. This translates into CASSSSFRVTDTQYF.

CDR3 nucleotides: TGTGCCAGCAGTTTGTTTAATCCCGCGGCTAATGAAAAACTGTTTTTT. It codes for CASSLFNPAANEKLFF. The chain links TRBV27 to TRBJ1-4; the D is unclear. Germline CDR1 is MNHEY and CDR2 is SMNVEV (reference sequence). This CDR3 comprises 16 residues. Trimming took 3 bases from V and 3 from J, leaving 14 bases between them.

The chain has TRBV27 and TRBJ1-4, with D possibly TRBD1 on 5 matching bases. Germline-derived CDR1 and CDR2 are MNHEY and SMNVEV (reference sequence). The CDR3 has 13 residues. V lost 6 bases, J lost 8 bases, and 13 bases lay in between. The CDR3 here is CASSPQGGEKLFF. The CDR3 DNA is TGTGCCAGCAGCCCCCAGGGTGGGGAAAAACTGTTTTTT.

The V and J genes are TRBV5-1 and TRBJ2-7, with 8 bases lining up with TRBD1. J lost 4 bases, V lost 0 bases, and 6 bases had no gene match. The CDR3 length is 15 residues. Germline CDR1 is SGHRS and CDR2 is YFSETQ. The DNA of the CDR3 is TGCGCCAGCAGCTTGGTATCAGGGGGCAGGTACGAGCAGTACTTC. This gives the protein CASSLVSGGRYEQYF.

The chain combines TRBV27 with TRBJ2-2, with TRBD2 matching 13 bases. J gave up 5 bases and V 10 bases, and 4 bases lay outside the gene matches. This CDR3 is built from 14 residues. Looked up from germline, CDR1 is MNHEY and CDR2 is SMNVEV (reference sequence). The CDR3 DNA reads TGTGCCACCAGACTAGCGGGGGGAACCGGGGAGCTGTTTTTT. It specifies CATRLAGGTGELFF.

This clone was counted once. The genes are TRBV5-1 and TRBJ1-4; perhaps TRBD1 as D (5 bases). V gave up 2 bases and J gave up 7 bases, with 9 bases separating them. This CDR3 spans 13 amino acids. Germline loops: CDR1 SGHRS, CDR2 YFSETQ. CDR3 loop: CASSLGTGEKLFF. CDR3 in DNA: TGCGCCAGCAGCTTAGGAACAGGTGAAAAACTGTTTTTT. Complete variable domain (other parts from reference TRBV5-1 and TRBJ1-4): KAGVTQTPRYLIKTRGQQVTLSCSPISGHRSVSWYQQTPGQGLQFLFEYFSETQRNKGNFPGRFSGRQFSNSRSEMNVSTLELGDSALYLCASSLGTGEKLFFGSGTQLSVL.

The J gene is TRBJ2-7, the V gene TRBV5-4, with 10 bases aligning to TRBD2. The CDR3 contains 17 residues. CDR1 and CDR2 from the germline V gene are SGHNT and YYREEE (reference sequence). V dropped 10 bases and J dropped 4; count of bases not matched to a gene: 20. CDR3 in DNA: TGTGCCTACAGGCCTAGCGGGGGAGCCGGGAATCTATACGAGCAGTACTTC. It translates to CAYRPSGGAGNLYEQYF.

The chain has TRBV9 and TRBJ1-2; TRBD1 matches at 7 bases. This CDR3 has 15 amino acids. From germline, CDR1 is SGDLS and CDR2 YYNGEE. V was clipped by 4 bases and J by 2 bases; unmatched bases: 8. The CDR3 region is CASSPWTGVNYGYTF. The CDR3 DNA is TGTGCCAGCAGCCCATGGACAGGAGTCAACTATGGCTACACCTTC. The full variable domain, with the rest looked up from reference TRBV9 and TRBJ1-2, is DSGVTQTPKHLITATGQRVTLRCSPRSGDLSVYWYQQSLDQGLQFLIQYYNGEERAKGNILERFSAQQFPDLHSELNLSSLELGDSALYFCASSPWTGVNYGYTFGSGTRLTVV.

This rearrangement joins TRBV4-2 to TRBJ2-4; 15 bases align to TRBD2. Germline CDR1 LGHNA, CDR2 YNFKEQ. The V and J ends lost 4 bases and 2 bases, in that order; junction bases with no gene match: 9. This CDR3 is built from 19 residues. The CDR3 region has the DNA TGTGCCAGCAGCCGGACTAGCGGGGGGGCCGTTCTTCCCAAAAACATTCAGTACTTC. Its translation is CASSRTSGGAVLPKNIQYF.

CDR3 nucleotides: TGCGCCAGCAGCCTGGACCAAGGGGGAGTCTATGGCTACACCTTC. It specifies CASSLDQGGVYGYTF. The chain links TRBV5-1 to TRBJ1-2, with a weak D call TRBD1 (6 bases). Trimming stripped 4 bases from V and 4 bases from J, with 17 bases between. Germline CDR1 is SGHRS and CDR2 is YFSETQ. This CDR3 contains 15 residues. The full variable domain, rest sourced from reference TRBV5-1 and TRBJ1-2, is KAGVTQTPRYLIKTRGQQVTLSCSPISGHRSVSWYQQTPGQGLQFLFEYFSETQRNKGNFPGRFSGRQFSNSRSEMNVSTLELGDSALYLCASSLDQGGVYGYTFGSGTRLTVV.

V usage is TRBV18 and J usage is TRBJ2-5; D gene uncertain. Trimming left V 4 bases short and J 5 bases short, with 8 bases between. Germline CDR1 reads KGHSH; CDR2 reads LQKENI. CDR3 length equals 12 residues. In nucleotides, the CDR3 is TGTGCCAGCTCACTGGCGCGGGAGACCCAGTACTTC. Amino acids: CASSLARETQYF. Variable domain in full (rest from reference TRBV18 and TRBJ2-5): NAGVMQNPRHLVRRRGQEARLRCSPMKGHSHVYWYRQLPEEGLKFMVYLQKENIIDESGMPKERFSAEFPKEGPSILRIQQVVRGDSAAYFCASSLARETQYFGPGTRLLVL.